A single TCR beta chain is shown here with its context. Antigen specificity is unknown. The data originate from a study of T cells in Graves' hyperthyroidism and ophthalmopathy. For the study at large: Blood from the periphery was taken at initial diagnosis, before any treatment. Findings of the study overall: Most thyroid clonotypes that were expanded above 0.001 also turned up in blood.

RNA transcripts served as the template for amplifying TCR beta CDR3 regions. First-round RT-PCR targeting the TCR CDR3 was performed with the HTBI primer set. TCRdb analysed the multiplex PCR reads with MiXCR anew, one entry per CDR3 protein. The sample includes roughly 660,000 distinct CDR3 sequences, roughly 17% of them seen just once. Diagnostic decisions used clinical symptoms, serum thyroxine and TRAb, thyroid ultrasound and orbital computed tomography. The sample taken for sequencing was blood. The sequence was obtained from a man between 50 and 59 years old with Graves' hyperthyroidism.

The CDR3 DNA reads as TGTGCCAGTAGTATAGAGGGAGTCGGAGTCGAGCAGTACTTC. This gives the protein CASSIEGVGVEQYF. V and J are TRBV19 and TRBJ2-7; D possibly corresponds to TRBD2 (5 bases). This CDR3 has 14 residues. Germline V lookup: CDR1 LNHDA, CDR2 SQIVND (reference sequence). The ends were cut back, 0 bases at V and 6 bases at J, with 12 bases in the middle.